A single TCR beta chain is shown here with its context. The data were produced by immunoSEQ multiplex PCR, yet TCRdb's version contains in-frame clones alone and is incomplete. The repertoire has 1.6 million or so clones, 98% to 99% of them found once; the top ten carry over 0.3%. These data are taken from a study of shared clonotypes between healthy human individuals. CDR3 length: 13 amino acids. CDR1 is WNHNN, CDR2 SYGVQD, per germline (reference sequence). The V and J ends lost 3 bases and 3 bases, in that order; junction bases with no gene match: 2. Sequenced input: naive CD4+ T cells sorted from blood. Subset denoted: CD45RA+ positively selected. The sequence was obtained from a man aged 30-40 years in good health. The V and J genes are TRBV10-1 and TRBJ2-7, with 7 bases lining up with TRBD2. The CDR3, as DNA: TGCGCCAGCAGTGACGGCGGGGGCTACGAGCAGTACTTC. The encoded protein is CASSDGGGYEQYF.